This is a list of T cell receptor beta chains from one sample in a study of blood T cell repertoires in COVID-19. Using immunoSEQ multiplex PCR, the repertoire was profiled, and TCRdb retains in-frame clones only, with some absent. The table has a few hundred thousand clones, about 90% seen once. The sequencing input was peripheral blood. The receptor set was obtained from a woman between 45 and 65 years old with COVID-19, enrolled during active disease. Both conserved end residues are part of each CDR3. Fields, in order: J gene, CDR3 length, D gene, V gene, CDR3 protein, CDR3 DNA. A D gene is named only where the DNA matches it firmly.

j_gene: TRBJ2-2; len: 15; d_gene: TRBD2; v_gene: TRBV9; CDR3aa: CASSASGVNTGELFF; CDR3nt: TGTGCCAGCAGCGCTAGCGGTGTGAACACCGGGGAGCTGTTTTTT
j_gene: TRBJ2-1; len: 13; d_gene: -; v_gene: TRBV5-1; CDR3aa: CASSLDNFNEQFF; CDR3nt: TGCGCCAGCAGCTTGGATAACTTCAATGAGCAGTTCTTC
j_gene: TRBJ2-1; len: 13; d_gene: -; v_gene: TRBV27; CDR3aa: CASSLSDSNEQFF; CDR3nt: TGTGCCAGCAGTTTGTCAGACAGCAATGAGCAGTTCTTC
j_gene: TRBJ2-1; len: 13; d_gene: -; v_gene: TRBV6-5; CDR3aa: CASRMSDLLEQFF; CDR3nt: TGTGCCAGCAGGATGTCCGACTTGCTTGAACAGTTCTTC
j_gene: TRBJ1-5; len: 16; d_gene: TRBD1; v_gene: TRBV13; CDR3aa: CASSLGVGQSNQPQHF; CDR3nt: TGTGCCAGCAGCTTAGGGGTGGGACAGAGCAATCAGCCCCAGCATTTT
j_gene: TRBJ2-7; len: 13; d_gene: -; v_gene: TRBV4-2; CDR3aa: CASSHLQSHEQYF; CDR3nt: TGTGCCAGCAGCCACTTGCAGTCCCACGAGCAGTACTTC
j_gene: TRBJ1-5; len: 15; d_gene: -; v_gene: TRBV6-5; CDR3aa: CASTPIRQGNQPQHF; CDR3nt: TGTGCCAGCACTCCAATTCGACAGGGCAATCAGCCCCAGCATTTT
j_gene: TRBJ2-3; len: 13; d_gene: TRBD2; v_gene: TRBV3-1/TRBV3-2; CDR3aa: CASRGGPGDTQYF; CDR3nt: TGTGCCAGCAGGGGAGGGCCGGGAGATACGCAGTATTTT
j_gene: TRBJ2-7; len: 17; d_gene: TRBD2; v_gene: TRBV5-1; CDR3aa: CASSDGIGTSGYYEQYF; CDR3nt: TGCGCCAGCAGCGATGGGATCGGGACTAGCGGGTATTACGAGCAGTACTTC
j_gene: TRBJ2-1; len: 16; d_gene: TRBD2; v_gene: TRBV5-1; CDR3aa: CASSSRPSGSGNEQFF; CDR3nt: TGCGCCAGCAGCTCCCGTCCTAGCGGGAGTGGCAATGAGCAGTTCTTC